These T cell receptor beta chains were read from a single sample in a study of T-cell reconstitution after alpha-beta-depleted transplantation in children. TCRdb analysed the PCR reads with MiXCR anew, one entry per CDR3 protein. Seen here are about 270,000 distinct CDR3 sequences, almost 10% observed once, and the top ten hold about 9.4%. The sequencing here drew on PBMCs from the stem cell graft donor, taken from the stem cell graft. The receptors derive from a human donor who donated a stem cell graft to a child with SCID. Both conserved end residues are part of each CDR3. The D gene is left open where the match is weak. The size of a clone is reported for some rows only, either as once, few or many, or as a class for expanded clones.

j_gene: TRBJ1-2; len: 14; d_gene: NA; v_gene: TRBV20-1; abundance: few; CDR3aa: CSARILVYNYGYTF; CDR3nt: TGCAGTGCTAGGATTCTAGTCTATAACTATGGCTACACCTTC
j_gene: TRBJ2-2; len: 17; d_gene: NA; v_gene: TRBV5-1; abundance: few; CDR3aa: CASSLEGMLLNTGELFF; CDR3nt: TGCGCCAGCAGCTTGGAAGGGATGCTATTGAACACCGGGGAGCTGTTTTTT
j_gene: TRBJ2-7; len: 14; d_gene: TRBD1; v_gene: TRBV9; abundance: NA; CDR3aa: CASSTRQGACEQYF; CDR3nt: TGTGCCAGCAGCACACGACAGGGGGCCTGCGAGCAGTACTTC
j_gene: TRBJ2-2; len: 14; d_gene: TRBD1; v_gene: TRBV6-4; abundance: many; CDR3aa: CASRGQGSSGELFF; CDR3nt: TGTGCCAGCAGGGGACAGGGCAGTTCTGGGGAGCTGTTTTTT
j_gene: TRBJ1-1; len: 13; d_gene: NA; v_gene: TRBV4-2; abundance: few; CDR3aa: CASSQDLSGEAFF; CDR3nt: TGTGCCAGCAGCCAAGATCTCTCCGGTGAAGCTTTCTTT
j_gene: TRBJ1-1; len: 16; d_gene: NA; v_gene: TRBV5-5; abundance: few; CDR3aa: CASSLTFNQMNTEAFF; CDR3nt: TGTGCCAGCAGCTTAACCTTCAATCAGATGAACACTGAAGCTTTCTTT
j_gene: TRBJ1-2; len: 14; d_gene: NA; v_gene: TRBV5-1; abundance: NA; CDR3aa: CASSLESANYGYTF; CDR3nt: TGCGCCAGCAGCTTGGAGTCAGCTAACTATGGCTACACCTTC
j_gene: TRBJ2-7; len: 14; d_gene: NA; v_gene: TRBV7-6; abundance: NA; CDR3aa: CASSRLDGSYEQYF; CDR3nt: TGTGCCAGCAGCCGACTAGATGGCTCCTACGAGCAGTACTTC
j_gene: TRBJ2-3; len: 16; d_gene: TRBD2; v_gene: TRBV9; abundance: NA; CDR3aa: CASSVLRGGGTDTQYF; CDR3nt: TGTGCCAGCAGCGTACTCCGCGGGGGGGGCACAGATACGCAGTATTTT
j_gene: TRBJ1-2; len: 15; d_gene: NA; v_gene: TRBV7-9; abundance: few; CDR3aa: CASSLLSGSDNGYTF; CDR3nt: TGTGCCAGCAGCCTGCTATCAGGCAGTGATAATGGCTACACCTTC
j_gene: TRBJ2-7; len: 15; d_gene: NA; v_gene: TRBV5-1; abundance: many; CDR3aa: CASSLLGASSYEQYF; CDR3nt: TGCGCCAGCAGCTTGTTAGGGGCTTCCTCCTACGAGCAGTACTTC
j_gene: TRBJ1-5; len: 13; d_gene: TRBD1; v_gene: TRBV20-1; abundance: many; CDR3aa: CSANRGRNQPQHF; CDR3nt: TGCAGTGCTAACAGGGGGCGCAATCAGCCCCAGCATTTT